The 7 T cell receptor beta chains listed next were all sequenced from one sample in a study of blood T cell repertoires in COVID-19. Clones were sequenced by immunoSEQ multiplex PCR, and TCRdb holds only the in-frame ones, with some missing. The sample has around 360,000 clones, 87% seen once. The sequencing input was PBMCs or T cells enriched from blood (not recorded which). Receptors originate from a man in his forties in a cohort exposed to, infected with or recovered from COVID-19 (not recorded which).

V usage is TRBV6-5 and J usage is TRBJ1-5; D not certain. Looked up from germline, CDR1 is MNHEY and CDR2 is SVGAGI. Trimming left V 6 bases short and J 0 bases short, with 12 bases between. This CDR3 contains 15 residues. Here the CDR3 reads CASRPSSLSNQPQHF. Here the CDR3 DNA reads TGTGCCAGCAGGCCGTCGAGCCTTAGCAATCAGCCCCAGCATTTT.

The chain joins TRBV6-5 to TRBJ2-3; 9 bases are shared with TRBD2. V shed 2 bases and J 2 bases; nucleotides not matched to a gene: 5. Looked up from germline, CDR1 is MNHEY and CDR2 is SVGAGI. This CDR3 has 16 residues. The CDR3 protein is CASSYATSGLTDTQYF. In nucleotides, the CDR3 is TGTGCCAGCAGTTACGCGACTAGCGGACTCACAGATACGCAGTATTTT.

As concerns this clone: The junction departs from the called germline gene at one end, perhaps through a read error. The J gene is TRBJ1-2, the V gene TRBV28, with 11 bases identical to TRBD1. The CDR3 extends over 12 amino acids. The germline CDR1 and CDR2 sequences are MDHEN and SYDVKM. CDR3 sequence: CASSFRTGGFAF. The DNA for the CDR3 is TGTGCCAGCAGTTTTAGGACAGGGGGCTTCGCCTTC.

The chain carries TRBV28 and TRBJ1-1; no reliable D call. Germline-derived CDR1 and CDR2 are MDHEN and SYDVKM. This CDR3 contains 12 residues. Deletions cut 2 bases from V and 1 base from J, with 2 bases between. CDR3 sequence reads: CASSLQNTEAFF. For the CDR3, the DNA is TGTGCCAGCAGTTTACAGAACACTGAAGCTTTCTTT.

The chain combines TRBV5-1 with TRBJ2-7; D might be TRBD2 (6 bases). Trimming left V 0 bases short and J 4 bases short, with 14 bases between. In germline, CDR1 is SGHRS, CDR2 YFSETQ. There are 15 residues in the CDR3. The CDR3, as DNA: TGCGCCAGCAGCTTGGAGTCTAGCGTAATTTACGAGCAGTACTTC. Protein sequence: CASSLESSVIYEQYF. The whole variable domain, remainder taken from reference TRBV5-1 and TRBJ2-7, is KAGVTQTPRYLIKTRGQQVTLSCSPISGHRSVSWYQQTPGQGLQFLFEYFSETQRNKGNFPGRFSGRQFSNSRSEMNVSTLELGDSALYLCASSLESSVIYEQYFGPGTRLTVT.

In regard to this clone: The sample carries other DNA sequences with the same CDR3. The J gene is TRBJ2-1, the V gene TRBV11-3, with D possibly being TRBD1 (6 bases). Germline V gene lookup returns CDR1 SGHNT and CDR2 YENEEA. With 1 base removed from V and 1 base from J, the gap between germline ends came to 8 bases. This CDR3 is 15 amino acids long. CDR3 protein: CASSLGQGSYNEQFF. The CDR3 coding sequence is TGTGCCAGCAGCTTAGGGCAGGGGTCCTACAATGAGCAGTTCTTC.

The chain combines TRBV12-5 with TRBJ2-4, with TRBD2 as a possible D gene (5 bases). The CDR3 has 16 amino acids. V lost 5 bases, J lost 3 bases, and 17 bases lay in between. The germline gives CDR1 LGHNT, CDR2 FRNRAP. Here the CDR3 DNA reads TGTGCTAGTGGTCCCCGAGGACCAGAGGGCAAAAACATTCAGTACTTC. This encodes CASGPRGPEGKNIQYF.